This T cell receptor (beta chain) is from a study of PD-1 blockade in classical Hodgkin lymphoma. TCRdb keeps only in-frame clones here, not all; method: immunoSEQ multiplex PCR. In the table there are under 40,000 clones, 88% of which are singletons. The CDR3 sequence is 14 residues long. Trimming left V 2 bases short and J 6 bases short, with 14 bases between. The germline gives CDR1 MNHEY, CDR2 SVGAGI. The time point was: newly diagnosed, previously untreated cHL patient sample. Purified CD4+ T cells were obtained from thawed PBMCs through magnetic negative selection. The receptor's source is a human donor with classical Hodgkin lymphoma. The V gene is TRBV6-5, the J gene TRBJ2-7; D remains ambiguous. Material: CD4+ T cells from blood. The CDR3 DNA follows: TGTGCCAGCAGTTACGGGCCCAACTTCGGCGAGCAGTACTTC. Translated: CASSYGPNFGEQYF.